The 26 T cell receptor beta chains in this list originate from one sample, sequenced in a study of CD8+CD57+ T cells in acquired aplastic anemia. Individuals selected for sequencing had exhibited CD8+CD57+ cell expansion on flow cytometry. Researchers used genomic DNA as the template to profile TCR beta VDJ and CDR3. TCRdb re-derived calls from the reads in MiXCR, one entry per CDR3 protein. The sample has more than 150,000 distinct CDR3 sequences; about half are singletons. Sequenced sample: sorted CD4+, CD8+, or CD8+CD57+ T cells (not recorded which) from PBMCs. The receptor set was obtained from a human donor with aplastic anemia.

The CDR3: CSAVAGAFTYEQYF. In DNA form, the CDR3 reads TGCAGCGCTGTAGCGGGAGCTTTCACCTACGAGCAGTACTTC. The rearrangement uses TRBV29-1 and TRBJ2-7, with TRBD2 matching 9 bases. This CDR3 contains 14 residues. After removal of 7 bases from V and 2 bases from J, the junction contained 9 bases not matched to a gene. CDR1 is SQVTM and CDR2 is ANQGSEA in the germline V gene.

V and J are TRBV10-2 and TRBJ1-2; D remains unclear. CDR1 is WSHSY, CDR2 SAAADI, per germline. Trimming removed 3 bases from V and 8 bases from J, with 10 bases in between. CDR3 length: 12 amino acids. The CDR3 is CASSETAEGYTF. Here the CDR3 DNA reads TGCGCCAGCAGTGAAACAGCAGAGGGCTACACCTTC.

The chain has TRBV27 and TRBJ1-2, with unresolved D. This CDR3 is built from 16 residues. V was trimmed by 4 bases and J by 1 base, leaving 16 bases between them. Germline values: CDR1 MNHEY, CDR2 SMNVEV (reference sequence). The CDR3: CASSSRPDGFNYGYTF. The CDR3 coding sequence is TGTGCCAGCAGTTCTAGGCCGGACGGGTTTAACTATGGCTACACCTTC.

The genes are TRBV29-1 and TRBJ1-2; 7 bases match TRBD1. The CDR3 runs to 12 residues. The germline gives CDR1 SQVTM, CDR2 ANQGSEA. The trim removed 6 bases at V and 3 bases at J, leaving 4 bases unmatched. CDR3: CSVTTGDYGYTF. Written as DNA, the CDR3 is TGCAGCGTAACAACAGGGGACTATGGCTACACCTTC.

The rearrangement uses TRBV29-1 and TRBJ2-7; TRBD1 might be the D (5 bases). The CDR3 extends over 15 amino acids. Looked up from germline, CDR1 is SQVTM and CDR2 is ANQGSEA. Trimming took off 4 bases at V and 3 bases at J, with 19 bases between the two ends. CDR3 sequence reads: CSVGGPGPRSYEQYF. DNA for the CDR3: TGCAGCGTTGGAGGCCCAGGGCCAAGGAGCTACGAGCAGTACTTC.

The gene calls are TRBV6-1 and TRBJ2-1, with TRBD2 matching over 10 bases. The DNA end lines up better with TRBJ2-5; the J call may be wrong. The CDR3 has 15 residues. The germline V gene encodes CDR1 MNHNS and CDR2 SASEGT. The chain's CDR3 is CASSTTSGEGETQYF. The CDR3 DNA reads TGTGCCAGCAGCACTACTAGCGGGGAGGGGGAGACCCAGTACTTC.

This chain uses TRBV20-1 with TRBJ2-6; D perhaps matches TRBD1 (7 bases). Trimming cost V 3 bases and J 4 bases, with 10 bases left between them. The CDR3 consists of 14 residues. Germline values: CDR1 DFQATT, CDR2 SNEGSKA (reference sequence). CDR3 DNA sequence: TGCAGTGCTAGCAGGGGGGCCGGGGCCAACGTCCTGACTTTC. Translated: CSASRGAGANVLTF.

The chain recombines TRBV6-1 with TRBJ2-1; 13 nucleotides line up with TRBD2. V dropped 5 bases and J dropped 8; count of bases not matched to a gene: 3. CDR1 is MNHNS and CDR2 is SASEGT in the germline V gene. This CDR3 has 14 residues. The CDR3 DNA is TGTGCCAGCAGTCCGGGACTAGCGGGACATGAGCAGTTCTTC. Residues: CASSPGLAGHEQFF.

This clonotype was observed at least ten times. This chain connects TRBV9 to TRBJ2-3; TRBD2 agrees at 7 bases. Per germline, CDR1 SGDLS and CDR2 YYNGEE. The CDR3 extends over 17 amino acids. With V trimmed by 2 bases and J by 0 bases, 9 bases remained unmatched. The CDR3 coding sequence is TGTGCCAGCAGCGTGATGGGGGGGGGACCTAGCACAGATACGCAGTATTTT. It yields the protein CASSVMGGGPSTDTQYF. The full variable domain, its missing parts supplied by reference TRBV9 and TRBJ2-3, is DSGVTQTPKHLITATGQRVTLRCSPRSGDLSVYWYQQSLDQGLQFLIQYYNGEERAKGNILERFSAQQFPDLHSELNLSSLELGDSALYFCASSVMGGGPSTDTQYFGPGTRLTVL.

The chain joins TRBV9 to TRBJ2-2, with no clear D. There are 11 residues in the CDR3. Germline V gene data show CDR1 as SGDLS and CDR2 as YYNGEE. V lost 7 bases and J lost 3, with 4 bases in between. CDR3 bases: TGTGCCAGCGGTTACACCGGGGAGCTGTTTTTT. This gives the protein CASGYTGELFF.

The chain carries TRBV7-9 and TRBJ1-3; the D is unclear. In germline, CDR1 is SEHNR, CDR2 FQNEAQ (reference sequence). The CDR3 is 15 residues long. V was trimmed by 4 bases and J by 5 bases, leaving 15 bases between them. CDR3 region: CASSSRHFTRNTIYF. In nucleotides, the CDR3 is TGTGCCAGCAGCTCGCGCCACTTCACTCGAAACACCATATATTTT.

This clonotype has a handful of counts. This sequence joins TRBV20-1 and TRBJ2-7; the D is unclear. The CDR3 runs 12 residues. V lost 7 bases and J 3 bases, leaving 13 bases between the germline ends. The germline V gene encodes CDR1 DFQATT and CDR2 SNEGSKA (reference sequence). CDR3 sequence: CSVIVNDYEQYF. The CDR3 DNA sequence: TGCAGTGTGATCGTTAACGACTACGAGCAGTACTTC.

DNA for the CDR3: TGCGCCAGCAGCCAAGACGGACGTTATAATTCACCCCTCCACTTT. Residues: CASSQDGRYNSPLHF. The V gene is TRBV4-1, the J gene TRBJ1-6; D unclear. From germline, CDR1 is MGHRA and CDR2 YSYEKL. The CDR3 has 15 amino acids. V was clipped by 0 bases and J by 4 bases, with 7 bases between them.

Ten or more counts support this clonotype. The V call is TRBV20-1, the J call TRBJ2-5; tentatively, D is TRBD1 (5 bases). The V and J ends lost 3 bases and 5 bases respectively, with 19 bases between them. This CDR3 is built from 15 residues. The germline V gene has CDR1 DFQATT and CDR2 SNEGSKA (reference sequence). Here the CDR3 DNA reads TGCAGTGCTAGCCCCCCTAAGGGGCTGGGGGAGACCCAGTACTTC. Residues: CSASPPKGLGETQYF.

The CDR3, as DNA: TGCAGCGTTGAATCACTTAACTATGGCTACACCTTC. Translation: CSVESLNYGYTF. The V gene is TRBV29-1, the J gene TRBJ1-2; D is ambiguous. The CDR3 runs to 12 residues. V was clipped by 2 bases and J by 1 base, with 5 bases between them. CDR1 is SQVTM, CDR2 ANQGSEA, per germline.

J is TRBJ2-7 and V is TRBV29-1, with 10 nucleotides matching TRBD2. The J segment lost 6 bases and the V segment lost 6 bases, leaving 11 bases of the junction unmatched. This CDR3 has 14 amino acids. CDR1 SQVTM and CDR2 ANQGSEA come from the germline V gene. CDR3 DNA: TGCAGCGTGGGAAGCGGGAGGGCCTGGGGCGAGCAGTACTTC. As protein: CSVGSGRAWGEQYF.

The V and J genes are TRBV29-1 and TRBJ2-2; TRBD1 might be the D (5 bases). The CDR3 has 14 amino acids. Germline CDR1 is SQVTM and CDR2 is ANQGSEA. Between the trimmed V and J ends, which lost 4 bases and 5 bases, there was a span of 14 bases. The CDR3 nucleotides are TGCAGCGTTGTGATAGGGGCGGCGACCGGGGAGCTGTTTTTT. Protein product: CSVVIGAATGELFF.

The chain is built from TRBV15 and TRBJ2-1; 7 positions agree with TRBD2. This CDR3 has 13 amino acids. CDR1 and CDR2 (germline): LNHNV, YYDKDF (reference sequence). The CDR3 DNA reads TGTGCGACGGGAGGCTTATCCTACAATGAGCAGTTCTTC. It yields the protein CATGGLSYNEQFF.

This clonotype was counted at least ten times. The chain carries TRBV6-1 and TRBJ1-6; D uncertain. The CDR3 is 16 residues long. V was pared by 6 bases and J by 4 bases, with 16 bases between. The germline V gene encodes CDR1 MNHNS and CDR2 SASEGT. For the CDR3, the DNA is TGTGCCAGCAGCGACGACCCTCTGGGGTATAATTCACCCCTCCACTTT. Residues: CASSDDPLGYNSPLHF.

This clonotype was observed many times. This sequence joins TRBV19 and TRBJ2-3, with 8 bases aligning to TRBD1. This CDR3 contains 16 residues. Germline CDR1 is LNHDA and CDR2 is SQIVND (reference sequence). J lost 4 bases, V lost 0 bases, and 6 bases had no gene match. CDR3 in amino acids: CASSIDPGGLADTQYF. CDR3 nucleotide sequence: TGTGCCAGTAGTATAGACCCAGGGGGCTTAGCAGATACGCAGTATTTT.

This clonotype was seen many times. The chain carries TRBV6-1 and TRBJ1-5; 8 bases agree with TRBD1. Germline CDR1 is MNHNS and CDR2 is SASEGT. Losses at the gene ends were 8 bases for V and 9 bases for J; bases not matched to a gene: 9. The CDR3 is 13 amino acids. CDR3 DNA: TGTGCCAGCGGAGGACAGGGTTACTCGCCCCAGCATTTT. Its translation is CASGGQGYSPQHF.

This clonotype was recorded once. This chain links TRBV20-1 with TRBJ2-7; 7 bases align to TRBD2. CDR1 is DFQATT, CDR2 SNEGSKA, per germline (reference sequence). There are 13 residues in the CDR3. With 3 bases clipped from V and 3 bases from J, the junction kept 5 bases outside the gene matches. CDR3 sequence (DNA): TGCAGTGCTAGGGACCGGGAGGACTACGAGCAGTACTTC. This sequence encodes CSARDREDYEQYF.

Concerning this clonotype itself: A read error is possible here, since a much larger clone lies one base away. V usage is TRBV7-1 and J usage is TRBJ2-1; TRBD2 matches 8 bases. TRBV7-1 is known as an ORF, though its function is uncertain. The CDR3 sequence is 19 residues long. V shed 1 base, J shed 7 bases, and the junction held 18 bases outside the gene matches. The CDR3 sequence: CASSSGSIAGNLPSNEQFF. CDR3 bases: TGTGCCAGCAGCTCAGGGTCTATAGCGGGGAACTTACCCAGTAATGAGCAGTTCTTC.

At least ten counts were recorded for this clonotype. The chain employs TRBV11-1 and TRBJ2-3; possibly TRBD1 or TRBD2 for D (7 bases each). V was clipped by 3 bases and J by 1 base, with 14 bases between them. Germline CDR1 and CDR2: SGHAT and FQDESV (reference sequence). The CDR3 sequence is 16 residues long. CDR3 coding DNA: TGTGCCAGCAGCTTGCGTCAGGGGGGGGGCACAGATACGCAGTATTTT. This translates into CASSLRQGGGTDTQYF.

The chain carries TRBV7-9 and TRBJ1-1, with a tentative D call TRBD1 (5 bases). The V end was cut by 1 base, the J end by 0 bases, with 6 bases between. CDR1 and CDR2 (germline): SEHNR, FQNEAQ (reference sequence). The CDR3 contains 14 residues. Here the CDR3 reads CASSLGGLNTEAFF. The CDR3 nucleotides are TGTGCCAGCAGCTTAGGGGGCTTGAACACTGAAGCTTTCTTT.

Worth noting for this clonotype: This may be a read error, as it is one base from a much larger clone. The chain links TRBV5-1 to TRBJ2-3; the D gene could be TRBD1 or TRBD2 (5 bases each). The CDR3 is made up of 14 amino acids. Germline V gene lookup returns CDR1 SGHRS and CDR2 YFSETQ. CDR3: CASSPGTYTDTRYF. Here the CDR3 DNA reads TGCGCCAGCAGCCCCGGGACCTACACAGATACGCGGTATTTT.